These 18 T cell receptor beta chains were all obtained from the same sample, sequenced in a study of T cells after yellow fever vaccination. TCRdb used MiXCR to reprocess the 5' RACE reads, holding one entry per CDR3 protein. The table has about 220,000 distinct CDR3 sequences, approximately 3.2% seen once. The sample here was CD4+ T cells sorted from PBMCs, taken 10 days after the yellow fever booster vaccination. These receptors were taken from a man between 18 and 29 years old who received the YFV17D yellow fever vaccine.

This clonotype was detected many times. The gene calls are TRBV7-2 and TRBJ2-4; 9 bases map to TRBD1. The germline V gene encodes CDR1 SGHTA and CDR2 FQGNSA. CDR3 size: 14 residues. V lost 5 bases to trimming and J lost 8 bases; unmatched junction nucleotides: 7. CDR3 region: CASSEGTGLYIQYF. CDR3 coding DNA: TGTGCCAGCAGCGAAGGGACAGGGTTATACATTCAGTACTTC.

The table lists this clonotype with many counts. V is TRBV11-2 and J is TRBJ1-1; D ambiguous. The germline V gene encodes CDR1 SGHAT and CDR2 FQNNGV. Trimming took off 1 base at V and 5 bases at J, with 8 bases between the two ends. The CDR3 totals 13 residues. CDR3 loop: CASSLVRETEAFF. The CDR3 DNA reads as TGTGCCAGCAGCTTAGTGCGGGAAACTGAAGCTTTCTTT.

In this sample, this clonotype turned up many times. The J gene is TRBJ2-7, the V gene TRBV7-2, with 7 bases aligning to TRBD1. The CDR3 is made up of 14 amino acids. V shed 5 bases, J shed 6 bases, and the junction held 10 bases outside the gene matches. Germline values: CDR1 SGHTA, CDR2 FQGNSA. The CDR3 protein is CASSQRTGPSEQYV. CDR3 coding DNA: TGTGCCAGCAGCCAGAGGACAGGTCCCAGCGAGCAGTACGTC.

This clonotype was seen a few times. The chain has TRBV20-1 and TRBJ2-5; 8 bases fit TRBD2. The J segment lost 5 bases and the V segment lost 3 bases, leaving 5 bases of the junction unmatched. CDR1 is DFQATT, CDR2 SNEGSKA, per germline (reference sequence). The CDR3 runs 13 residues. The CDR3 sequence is CSASVRGAETQYF. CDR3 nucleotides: TGCAGTGCTAGTGTGCGGGGGGCGGAGACCCAGTACTTC.

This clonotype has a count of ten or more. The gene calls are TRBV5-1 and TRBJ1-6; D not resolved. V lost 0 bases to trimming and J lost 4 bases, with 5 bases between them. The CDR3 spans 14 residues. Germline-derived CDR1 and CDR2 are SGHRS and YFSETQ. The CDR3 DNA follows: TGCGCCAGCAGCTTGGGAGAATATAATTCACCCCTCCACTTT. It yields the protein CASSLGEYNSPLHF.

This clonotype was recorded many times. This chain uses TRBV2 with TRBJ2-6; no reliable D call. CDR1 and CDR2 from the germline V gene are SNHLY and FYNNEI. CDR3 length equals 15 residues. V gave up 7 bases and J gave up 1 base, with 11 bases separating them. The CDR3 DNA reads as TGTGCCAGCAACTCGGGTTGGTCTGGGGCCAACGTCCTGACTTTC. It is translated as CASNSGWSGANVLTF. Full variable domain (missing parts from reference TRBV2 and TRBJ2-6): EPEVTQTPSHQVTQMGQEVILRCVPISNHLYFYWYRQILGQKVEFLVSFYNNEISEKSEIFDDQFSVERPDGSNFTLKIRSTKLEDSAMYFCASNSGWSGANVLTFGAGSRLTVL.

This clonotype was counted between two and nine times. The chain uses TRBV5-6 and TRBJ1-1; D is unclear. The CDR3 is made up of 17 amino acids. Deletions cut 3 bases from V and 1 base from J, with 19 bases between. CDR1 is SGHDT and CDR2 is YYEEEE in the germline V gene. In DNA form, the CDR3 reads TGTGCCAGCAGCTCACTAGCGAACGTGTGGACGAACACTGAAGCTTTCTTT. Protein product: CASSSLANVWTNTEAFF. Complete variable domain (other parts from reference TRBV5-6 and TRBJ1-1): DAGVTQSPTHLIKTRGQQVTLRCSPKSGHDTVSWYQQALGQGPQFIFQYYEEEERQRGNFPDRFSGHQFPNYSSELNVNALLLGDSALYLCASSSLANVWTNTEAFFGQGTRLTVV.

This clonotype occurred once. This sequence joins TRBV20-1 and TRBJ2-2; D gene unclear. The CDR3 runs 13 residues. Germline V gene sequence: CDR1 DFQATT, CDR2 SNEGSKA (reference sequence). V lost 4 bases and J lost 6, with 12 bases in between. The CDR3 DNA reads TGCAGTGCTACGTCGACTTGCGCCGGGGAGCTGTTTTTT. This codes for CSATSTCAGELFF.

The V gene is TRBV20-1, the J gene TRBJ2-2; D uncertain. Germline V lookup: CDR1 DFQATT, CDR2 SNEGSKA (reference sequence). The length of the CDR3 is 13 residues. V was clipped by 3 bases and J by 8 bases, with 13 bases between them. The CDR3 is CSASSPSRGELFF. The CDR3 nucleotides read TGCAGTGCTAGTTCCCCTTCCAGGGGGGAGCTGTTTTTT.

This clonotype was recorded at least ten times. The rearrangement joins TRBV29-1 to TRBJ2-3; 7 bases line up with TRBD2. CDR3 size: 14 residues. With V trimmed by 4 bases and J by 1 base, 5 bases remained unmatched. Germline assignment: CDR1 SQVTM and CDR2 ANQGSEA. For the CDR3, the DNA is TGCAGCGTTGTCTCCCTAGCGGGCACAGATACGCAGTATTTT. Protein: CSVVSLAGTDTQYF.

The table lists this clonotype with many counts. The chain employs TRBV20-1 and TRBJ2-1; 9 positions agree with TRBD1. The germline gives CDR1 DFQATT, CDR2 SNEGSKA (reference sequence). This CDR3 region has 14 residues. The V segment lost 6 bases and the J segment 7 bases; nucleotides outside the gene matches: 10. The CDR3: CSAPRRDRANEQFF. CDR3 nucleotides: TGCAGTGCCCCGAGGCGGGACAGGGCAAATGAGCAGTTCTTC.

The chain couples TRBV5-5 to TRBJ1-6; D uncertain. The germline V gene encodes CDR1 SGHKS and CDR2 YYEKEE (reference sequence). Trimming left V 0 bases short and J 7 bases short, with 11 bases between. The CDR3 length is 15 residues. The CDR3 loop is CASSLEGGPNSPLHF. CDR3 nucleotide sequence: TGTGCCAGCAGCTTGGAGGGCGGACCCAATTCACCCCTCCACTTT.

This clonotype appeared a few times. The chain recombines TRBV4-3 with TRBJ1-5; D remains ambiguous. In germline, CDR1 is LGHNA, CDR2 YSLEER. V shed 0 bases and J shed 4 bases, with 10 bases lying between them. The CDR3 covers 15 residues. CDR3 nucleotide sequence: TGCGCCAGCAGCCAAGATCTGGGAAGAAATCAGCCCCAGCATTTT. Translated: CASSQDLGRNQPQHF.

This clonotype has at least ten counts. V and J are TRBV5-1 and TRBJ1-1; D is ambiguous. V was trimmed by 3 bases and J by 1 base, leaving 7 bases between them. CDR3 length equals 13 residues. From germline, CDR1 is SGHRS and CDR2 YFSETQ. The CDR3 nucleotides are TGCGCCAGCAGCTGGTTGGGGAACACTGAAGCTTTCTTT. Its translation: CASSWLGNTEAFF. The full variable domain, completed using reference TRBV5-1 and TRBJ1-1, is KAGVTQTPRYLIKTRGQQVTLSCSPISGHRSVSWYQQTPGQGLQFLFEYFSETQRNKGNFPGRFSGRQFSNSRSEMNVSTLELGDSALYLCASSWLGNTEAFFGQGTRLTVV.

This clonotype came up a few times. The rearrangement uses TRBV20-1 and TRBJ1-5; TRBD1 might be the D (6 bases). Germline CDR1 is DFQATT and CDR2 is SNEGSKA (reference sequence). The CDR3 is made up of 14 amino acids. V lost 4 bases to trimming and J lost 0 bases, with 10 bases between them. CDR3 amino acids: CSATGAYSNQPQHF. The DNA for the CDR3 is TGCAGTGCTACAGGGGCTTATAGCAATCAGCCCCAGCATTTT.

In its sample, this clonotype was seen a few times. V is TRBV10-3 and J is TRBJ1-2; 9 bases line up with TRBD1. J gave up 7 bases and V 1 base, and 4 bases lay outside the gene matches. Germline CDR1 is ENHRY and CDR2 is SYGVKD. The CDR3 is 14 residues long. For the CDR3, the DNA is TGTGCCATCAGTGAGTTTACAGGGGGCTCTGGCTACACCTTC. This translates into CAISEFTGGSGYTF.

In nucleotides, the CDR3 is TGCAGTGCTAGAGATCGTAGCGGGGGTCACACAGATACGCAGTATTTT. Encoded protein: CSARDRSGGHTDTQYF. The chain links TRBV20-1 to TRBJ2-3; 9 positions match TRBD2. Per germline, CDR1 DFQATT and CDR2 SNEGSKA (reference sequence). The CDR3 covers 16 residues. Unmatched junction bases numbered 6, after V lost 0 bases and J lost 2 bases.

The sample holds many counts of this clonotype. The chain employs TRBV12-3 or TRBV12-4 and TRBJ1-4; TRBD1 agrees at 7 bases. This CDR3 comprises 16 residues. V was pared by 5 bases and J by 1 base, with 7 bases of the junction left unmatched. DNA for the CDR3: TGTGCCAGCAGTCCCAGGGGGTTTCTAACTAATGAAAAACTGTTTTTT. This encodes CASSPRGFLTNEKLFF.